The 26 T cell receptor beta chains below come from one sample, sequenced in a study of shared clonotypes between healthy human individuals. The naive CD8 fraction comprised CD45RO-negative cells positively selected for CCR7 and excluded terminally differentiated effector memory CD45RA+ cells. TCRdb's table, derived via immunoSEQ multiplex PCR, lists solely in-frame clones and lacks some. Here the sample spans about 2.1 million clones, 90% to 95% being singletons. Sequencing was carried out using naive CD8+ T cells from PBMCs. The receptors were gathered from a man aged 18 to 30 in good health. Some clones in this sample may be carry-over from other donors' samples.

This clone was seen just once. The chain couples TRBV5-1 to TRBJ2-5; D is undetermined. V shed 0 bases and J shed 1 base, with 7 bases lying between them. Germline CDR1 reads SGHRS; CDR2 reads YFSETQ. The length of the CDR3 is 14 residues. The CDR3 is CASSLVTAQETQYF. The CDR3 DNA sequence: TGCGCCAGCAGCTTGGTTACAGCCCAAGAGACCCAGTACTTC. The full variable domain, with the rest looked up from reference TRBV5-1 and TRBJ2-5, is KAGVTQTPRYLIKTRGQQVTLSCSPISGHRSVSWYQQTPGQGLQFLFEYFSETQRNKGNFPGRFSGRQFSNSRSEMNVSTLELGDSALYLCASSLVTAQETQYFGPGTRLLVL.

The chain joins TRBV7-3 to TRBJ1-1, with D perhaps TRBD1 (6 bases). Trimming removed 1 base at V and 6 bases at J, with 12 bases between. The CDR3 is 14 amino acids. Germline assignment: CDR1 SGHTA and CDR2 FQGTGA. The CDR3 spells CASSLNTGSAEAFF. The DNA of the CDR3 is TGTGCCAGCAGCTTAAATACAGGGTCGGCTGAAGCTTTCTTT.

The genes are TRBV28 and TRBJ2-5, with 10 bases that match TRBD2. Germline trimming cut 3 bases from V and 5 bases from J; bases unmatched to any gene: 3. CDR3 length equals 14 residues. The germline V gene has CDR1 MDHEN and CDR2 SYDVKM. The DNA of the CDR3 is TGTGCCAGCAGTTTCCTAGCGGGAGCGGAGACCCAGTACTTC. It yields the protein CASSFLAGAETQYF.

This chain links TRBV6-1 with TRBJ2-7; 9 nucleotides align to TRBD1. This CDR3 has 13 amino acids. J was trimmed by 5 bases and V by 6 bases; bases with no gene match: 5. Germline CDR1 reads MNHNS; CDR2 reads SASEGT. CDR3 in DNA: TGTGCCAGCAGGGACAGGGGTCGCAACGAGCAGTACTTC. It translates to CASRDRGRNEQYF.

The chain uses TRBV7-9 and TRBJ2-7; D possibly matches TRBD1 or TRBD2 (5 bases each). Germline assignment: CDR1 SEHNR and CDR2 FQNEAQ (reference sequence). V lost 4 bases to trimming and J lost 2 bases, with 21 bases between them. The CDR3 is 17 residues long. The CDR3 DNA follows: TGTGCCAGCAGCTCCCCCCCCGGGACGCCTATTCCCTACGAGCAGTACTTC. Translation: CASSSPPGTPIPYEQYF.

This clone has only one observation. This chain uses TRBV5-6 with TRBJ1-1; tentatively, D is TRBD1 (5 bases). The V end was cut by 5 bases, the J end by 0 bases, with 14 bases between. The germline V gene encodes CDR1 SGHDT and CDR2 YYEEEE. This CDR3 spans 15 amino acids. The CDR3 spells CASRSFGHMNTEAFF. The CDR3 DNA follows: TGTGCCAGCAGGTCCTTTGGACACATGAACACTGAAGCTTTCTTT. The full variable domain, its missing parts supplied by reference TRBV5-6 and TRBJ1-1, is DAGVTQSPTHLIKTRGQQVTLRCSPKSGHDTVSWYQQALGQGPQFIFQYYEEEERQRGNFPDRFSGHQFPNYSSELNVNALLLGDSALYLCASRSFGHMNTEAFFGQGTRLTVV.

The J gene is TRBJ2-7, the V gene TRBV11-2, with D possibly being TRBD2 (6 bases). Germline CDR1 SGHAT, CDR2 FQNNGV. This CDR3 has 13 amino acids. Trimming left V 1 base short and J 6 bases short, with 10 bases between. This CDR3 reads CASSLVNSGEQYF. CDR3 DNA sequence: TGTGCCAGCAGCTTAGTTAATAGCGGCGAGCAGTACTTC. Complete variable domain (other parts from reference TRBV11-2 and TRBJ2-7): EAGVAQSPRYKIIEKRQSVAFWCNPISGHATLYWYQQILGQGPKLLIQFQNNGVVDDSQLPKDRFSAERLKGVDSTLKIQPAKLEDSAVYLCASSLVNSGEQYFGPGTRLTVT.

The CDR3 loop is CATSRDTKDTQYF. DNA of the CDR3: TGTGCCACCAGCAGAGATACTAAGGATACGCAGTATTTT. The chain employs TRBV15 and TRBJ2-3, with unresolved D. The CDR3 has 13 amino acids. Trimming removed 0 bases at V and 6 bases at J, with 7 bases between. CDR1 is LNHNV, CDR2 YYDKDF, per germline (reference sequence).

The V call is TRBV11-3, the J call TRBJ2-3, with 7 bases matching TRBD1. CDR1 SGHNT and CDR2 YENEEA come from the germline V gene. CDR3 length equals 12 residues. After removal of 3 bases from V and 13 bases from J, the junction contained 7 bases not matched to a gene. CDR3 bases: TGTGCCAGCAGCTTGGTCGGGACAGTCAAGTATTTT. Protein product: CASSLVGTVKYF.

This clone was seen only once. The J gene is TRBJ2-2, the V gene TRBV15, with D maybe TRBD1 (5 bases). This CDR3 is built from 15 residues. Germline loops: CDR1 LNHNV, CDR2 YYDKDF (reference sequence). V was pared by 0 bases and J by 4 bases, with 9 bases between. DNA of the CDR3: TGTGCCACCAGCAGAGAATCAGGGATCACCGGGGAGCTGTTTTTT. Translating gives CATSRESGITGELFF.

The chain uses TRBV29-1 and TRBJ2-5; a possible D gene is TRBD1 (6 bases). CDR3 length: 13 residues. Germline lookup yields CDR1 SQVTM and CDR2 ANQGSEA. Trimming left V 5 bases short and J 4 bases short, with 14 bases between. CDR3 residues: CSVNYREPETQYF. CDR3 nucleotide sequence: TGCAGCGTTAACTACAGGGAACCAGAGACCCAGTACTTC.

This chain joins TRBV14 and TRBJ1-2, with D perhaps TRBD1 (6 bases). Between the trimmed V and J ends, which lost 1 base and 4 bases, there was a span of 13 bases. This CDR3 has 15 amino acids. Germline CDR1 is SGHDN and CDR2 is FVKESK. The chain's CDR3 is CASSQGVGGPYGYTF. As DNA, the CDR3 is TGTGCCAGCAGCCAAGGGGTTGGGGGGCCCTATGGCTACACCTTC.

The chain employs TRBV14 and TRBJ2-2; maybe TRBD2 (5 bases). In germline, CDR1 is SGHDN, CDR2 FVKESK. The CDR3 covers 13 residues. Trimming stripped 5 bases from V and 6 bases from J, with 10 bases between. CDR3 coding DNA: TGTGCCAGCAGCGATACTAGTCCCGGGGAGCTGTTTTTT. Its protein is CASSDTSPGELFF. Filled out from reference TRBV14 and TRBJ2-2, the complete variable domain reads EAGVTQFPSHSVIEKGQTVTLRCDPISGHDNLYWYRRVMGKEIKFLLHFVKESKQDESGMPNNRFLAERTGGTYSTLKVQPAELEDSGVYFCASSDTSPGELFFGEGSRLTVL.

This sequence joins TRBV11-2 and TRBJ1-2, with D perhaps TRBD1 (5 bases). The germline V and J ends were trimmed by 7 bases and 0 bases, with 15 bases remaining between them. The CDR3 contains 15 residues. Germline-derived CDR1 and CDR2 are SGHAT and FQNNGV. CDR3 coding DNA: TGTGCCAGCACCCCCGGGGGGGTAGCTAACTATGGCTACACCTTC. Amino acid sequence: CASTPGGVANYGYTF.

The chain is built from TRBV9 and TRBJ1-1; 9 bases match TRBD1. This CDR3 comprises 14 residues. Germline V gives CDR1 SGDLS, CDR2 YYNGEE. The V gene end was trimmed by 5 bases and the J gene end by 7 bases; junction bases not matched to a gene: 9. The CDR3 sequence is CASSHPGQGIEAFF. The CDR3 bases are TGTGCCAGCAGTCACCCGGGACAGGGTATTGAAGCTTTCTTT.

The CDR3 here is CASSFAGSRDTQYF. CDR3 DNA sequence: TGTGCCAGCAGCTTCGCAGGGAGTAGAGATACGCAGTATTTT. The rearrangement links TRBV7-9 to TRBJ2-3; D tentatively reads TRBD1 or TRBD2 (5 bases each). CDR3 length: 14 residues. The V gene lost 3 bases and the J gene lost 5 bases, with 12 bases spanning the gap. Looked up from germline, CDR1 is SEHNR and CDR2 is FQNEAQ (reference sequence).

The rearrangement uses TRBV7-9 and TRBJ2-1; the match to TRBD1 covers 8 bases. Germline V lookup: CDR1 SEHNR, CDR2 FQNEAQ (reference sequence). The CDR3 sequence is 15 residues long. Trimming removed 1 base from V and 3 bases from J; junction bases left unmatched: 2. The CDR3 DNA reads as TGTGCCAGCAGCTTAGTTGGGACAGGCTACAATGAGCAGTTCTTC. This codes for CASSLVGTGYNEQFF. Full variable domain (missing parts from reference TRBV7-9 and TRBJ2-1): DTGVSQNPRHKITKRGQNVTFRCDPISEHNRLYWYRQTLGQGPEFLTYFQNEAQLEKSRLLSDRFSAERPKGSFSTLEIQRTEQGDSAMYLCASSLVGTGYNEQFFGPGTRLTVL.

The chain combines TRBV5-1 with TRBJ2-2; 8 bases line up with TRBD2. The length of the CDR3 is 15 residues. CDR1 and CDR2 from the germline V gene are SGHRS and YFSETQ. Losses at the gene ends were 7 bases for V and 3 bases for J; bases not matched to a gene: 8. CDR3 DNA: TGCGCCAGCGGCTGGACTAGCCGGGACACCGGGGAGCTGTTTTTT. The encoded protein is CASGWTSRDTGELFF.

The chain couples TRBV27 to TRBJ2-1, with D possibly matching TRBD2 (6 bases). Trimming cost V 2 bases and J 5 bases, with 10 bases left between them. This CDR3 has 14 amino acids. Germline loops: CDR1 MNHEY, CDR2 SMNVEV (reference sequence). The CDR3: CASSLRDSNNEQFF. The CDR3 nucleotides are TGTGCCAGCAGTTTACGGGACTCTAACAATGAGCAGTTCTTC.

The genes are TRBV6-1 and TRBJ2-5, with 8 bases matching TRBD2. Germline lookup yields CDR1 MNHNS and CDR2 SASEGT. V dropped 1 base and J dropped 7; count of bases not matched to a gene: 8. The length of the CDR3 is 15 residues. DNA for the CDR3: TGTGCCAGCAGTGAAGAACTAGCGGTGGGTGGGACCCAGTACTTC. Encoded protein: CASSEELAVGGTQYF.

V is TRBV27 and J is TRBJ1-1; D is unresolved. V was trimmed by 5 bases and J by 0 bases, leaving 7 bases between them. This CDR3 is built from 13 residues. Germline V CDR1 and CDR2: MNHEY, SMNVEV (reference sequence). The CDR3 is CASSPSVNTEAFF. The CDR3 coding sequence is TGTGCCAGCAGTCCCTCAGTGAACACTGAAGCTTTCTTT.

This clone turned up a few times. V usage is TRBV9 and J usage is TRBJ1-5; D is uncertain. Per the germline V gene, CDR1 is SGDLS and CDR2 is YYNGEE. V was cut by 0 bases and J by 9 bases, with 10 bases left in between. This CDR3 has 13 residues. CDR3 amino acids: CASSVDGHGPQHF. In DNA form, the CDR3 reads TGTGCCAGCAGCGTAGACGGGCATGGGCCCCAGCATTTT.

The rearrangement links TRBV10-2 to TRBJ2-2; D possibly matches TRBD1 or TRBD2 (5 bases each). Trimming took off 11 bases at V and 7 bases at J, with 14 bases between the two ends. Germline V lookup: CDR1 WSHSY, CDR2 SAAADI. The CDR3 extends over 12 amino acids. CDR3 nucleotides: TGCGCCGGCCTATCAGGGAGCGGGGAGCTGTTTTTT. This encodes CAGLSGSGELFF.

The chain links TRBV6-6 to TRBJ2-3; a weak D match, TRBD1 (6 bases). Between the trimmed V and J ends, which lost 6 bases and 2 bases, there was a span of 15 bases. This CDR3 is built from 15 residues. The germline CDR1 and CDR2 sequences are MNHNY and SVGAGI (reference sequence). This chain's CDR3 is CASRSIQGFTDTQYF. Written as DNA, the CDR3 is TGTGCCAGCAGGTCTATACAGGGTTTCACAGATACGCAGTATTTT.

This rearrangement joins TRBV7-2 to TRBJ2-2, with TRBD2 matching 7 bases. The CDR3 is 14 amino acids. CDR1 is SGHTA, CDR2 FQGNSA, per germline. After removal of 10 bases from V and 0 bases from J, the junction contained 5 bases not matched to a gene. The CDR3 here is CATPGGANTGELFF. The CDR3 nucleotides are TGTGCCACCCCTGGGGGGGCGAACACCGGGGAGCTGTTTTTT.

CDR3 in amino acids: CASSYGAGEVYEQYF. Here the CDR3 DNA reads TGTGCCAGCAGTTACGGAGCGGGAGAGGTCTACGAGCAGTACTTC. The chain employs TRBV6-5 and TRBJ2-7; 8 bases line up with TRBD2. This CDR3 has 15 residues. V was pared by 2 bases and J by 3 bases, with 6 bases of the junction left unmatched. The germline V gene encodes CDR1 MNHEY and CDR2 SVGAGI.